This T cell receptor (beta chain) was retrieved from a study of cytomegalovirus exposure and HLA in healthy donors. Use of 60 Vbeta and 13 Jbeta primers characterized the PCR. Profiled with immunoSEQ multiplex PCR; TCRdb holds only in-frame clones, not every one. Here the sample spans about 140,000 clones, approximately 60% being singletons. CDR3 size: 14 residues. Trimming cost V 4 bases and J 0 bases, with 9 bases left between them. Germline CDR1 and CDR2: SEHNR and FQNEAQ (reference sequence). The rearrangement uses TRBV7-9 and TRBJ1-1; unclear D gene. Sequencing used PBMCs. The TCR sequence derives from a human donor in good health. The CDR3 sequence: CASSSQTVNTEAFF. The CDR3, as DNA: TGTGCCAGCAGCTCACAGACGGTGAACACTGAAGCTTTCTTT.